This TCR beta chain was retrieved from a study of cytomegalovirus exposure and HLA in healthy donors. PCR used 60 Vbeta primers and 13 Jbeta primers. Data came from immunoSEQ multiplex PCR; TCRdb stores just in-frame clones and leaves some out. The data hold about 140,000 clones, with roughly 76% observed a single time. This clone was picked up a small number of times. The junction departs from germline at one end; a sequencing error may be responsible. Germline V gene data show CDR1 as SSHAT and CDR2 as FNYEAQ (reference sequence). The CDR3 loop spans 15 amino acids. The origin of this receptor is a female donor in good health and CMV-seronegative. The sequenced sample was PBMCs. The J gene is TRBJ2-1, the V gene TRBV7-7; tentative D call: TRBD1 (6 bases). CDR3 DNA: TGTGCTAGCAGCTTAAGTAAGGGGACAACCGATGAGCAGTTCTTC. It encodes CASSLSKGTTDEQFF.